The 15 T cell receptor beta chains in this list originate from one sample, sequenced in a study of blood T cell repertoires in COVID-19. Generated by immunoSEQ multiplex PCR, the TCRdb table keeps only in-frame clones and is missing some. This sample has 40,000 to 50,000 clones, with around 85% found just once. Source material: peripheral blood. The receptor source for this set is a man in his fifties or sixties with active COVID-19.

V gene TRBV4-2 combines with J gene TRBJ2-5, with TRBD2 matching over 8 bases. V shed 4 bases and J 4 bases; nucleotides not matched to a gene: 11. Germline V gene lookup returns CDR1 LGHNA and CDR2 YNFKEQ. This CDR3 has 16 amino acids. DNA for the CDR3: TGTGCCAGCAGCCCCGGGGGGCGGGGGGAAGGAGAGACCCAGTACTTC. It is translated as CASSPGGRGEGETQYF.

This sequence joins TRBV25-1 and TRBJ2-1; perhaps TRBD1 as D (6 bases). The CDR3 is 13 amino acids. Trimming stripped 4 bases from V and 6 bases from J, with 10 bases between. Germline V gene lookup returns CDR1 MGHDK and CDR2 SYGVNS. The CDR3 loop reads CASSANRVNEQFF. CDR3 nucleotide sequence: TGTGCCAGCAGTGCCAACAGGGTCAATGAGCAGTTCTTC.

This clone was counted a single time. The chain joins TRBV25-1 to TRBJ1-2; TRBD1 matches at 7 bases. The CDR3 length is 14 residues. Germline V lookup: CDR1 MGHDK, CDR2 SYGVNS. Germline trimming cut 5 bases from V and 7 bases from J; bases unmatched to any gene: 10. CDR3 protein: CASSTRQGIGGYTF. The CDR3 region has the DNA TGTGCCAGCAGTACCCGACAGGGCATTGGTGGCTACACCTTC.

The V gene is TRBV7-2, the J gene TRBJ2-3; 12 nucleotides agree with TRBD2. CDR3 length equals 15 residues. Germline lookup yields CDR1 SGHTA and CDR2 FQGNSA. The junction had 4 bases not matched to a gene; V was cut back by 4 bases and J by 5 bases. The chain's CDR3 is CASSSPGLAGDTQYF. The CDR3 bases are TGTGCCAGCAGCTCCCCGGGACTAGCGGGAGATACGCAGTATTTT.

For the CDR3, the DNA is TGTGCCAGCAGCGCGGGACTAGTAAACACCGGGGAGCTGTTTTTT. Protein sequence: CASSAGLVNTGELFF. The chain is built from TRBV11-2 and TRBJ2-2; 8 nucleotides line up with TRBD2. The germline gives CDR1 SGHAT, CDR2 FQNNGV. Trimming cost V 5 bases and J 2 bases; bases outside gene matches: 4. The CDR3 runs to 15 residues.

The chain couples TRBV4-2 to TRBJ2-1; 14 bases are shared with TRBD2. Germline values: CDR1 LGHNA, CDR2 YNFKEQ. Trimming took 1 base from V and 10 from J; bases not matched to a gene: 6. The CDR3 covers 16 residues. The CDR3 region is CASSQAQGLAGEEQFF. CDR3 DNA sequence: TGTGCCAGCAGCCAAGCCCAGGGACTAGCGGGGGAGGAGCAGTTCTTC.

The chain couples TRBV9 to TRBJ2-7; D remains unclear. V was trimmed by 4 bases and J by 5 bases, leaving 13 bases between them. Germline CDR1 is SGDLS and CDR2 is YYNGEE. This CDR3 comprises 13 residues. This CDR3 is CASSPRLKHEQYF. CDR3 in DNA: TGTGCCAGCAGCCCCCGACTCAAACACGAGCAGTACTTC.

This chain uses TRBV5-6 with TRBJ1-3; D ambiguous. CDR3 size: 16 residues. CDR1 is SGHDT, CDR2 YYEEEE, per germline. V lost 1 base and J 4 bases, leaving 15 bases between the germline ends. In nucleotides, the CDR3 is TGTGCCAGCAGCTTGACCGCGGGTTGGCTGGGAAACACCATATATTTT. This codes for CASSLTAGWLGNTIYF. The full variable domain, rest sourced from reference TRBV5-6 and TRBJ1-3, is DAGVTQSPTHLIKTRGQQVTLRCSPKSGHDTVSWYQQALGQGPQFIFQYYEEEERQRGNFPDRFSGHQFPNYSSELNVNALLLGDSALYLCASSLTAGWLGNTIYFGEGSWLTVV.

This clone has just one count. The V call is TRBV1, the J call TRBJ2-5; the DNA was not compared with TRBD2, the D call given in the table. TRBV1 is recorded as a pseudogene. The length of the CDR3 is 12 residues. CDR3 residues: CTSSQARETQYF. CDR3 DNA: TGCACCAGCAGCCAGGCGCGGGAGACCCAGTACTTC.

The rearrangement joins TRBV5-1 to TRBJ2-6, with D unclear. The CDR3 loop spans 17 amino acids. V was trimmed by 0 bases and J by 0 bases, leaving 10 bases between them. Germline V gene data show CDR1 as SGHRS and CDR2 as YFSETQ. CDR3 in DNA: TGCGCCAGCAGCTTGGGGCGGAGAGACTCTGGGGCCAACGTCCTGACTTTC. Its translation is CASSLGRRDSGANVLTF. Based on the CDR3 plus reference TRBV5-1 and TRBJ2-6, the full variable domain is KAGVTQTPRYLIKTRGQQVTLSCSPISGHRSVSWYQQTPGQGLQFLFEYFSETQRNKGNFPGRFSGRQFSNSRSEMNVSTLELGDSALYLCASSLGRRDSGANVLTFGAGSRLTVL.

The chain carries TRBV5-1 and TRBJ2-7; TRBD1 matches at 8 bases. CDR1 SGHRS and CDR2 YFSETQ come from the germline V gene. The trim removed 0 bases at V and 5 bases at J, leaving 4 bases unmatched. The CDR3 runs 14 residues. CDR3 coding DNA: TGCGCCAGCAGCTTGGGACAGGGGAATCACGAGCAGTACTTC. This gives the protein CASSLGQGNHEQYF.

V gene TRBV11-3 combines with J gene TRBJ2-7; TRBD1 agrees at 7 bases. Germline values: CDR1 SGHNT, CDR2 YENEEA. V lost 1 base and J lost 3; bases outside the gene matches: 6. The CDR3 runs 15 residues. The CDR3 DNA reads TGTGCCAGCAGCTTAGGTCGACAGGGTAGCTACGAGCAGTACTTC. It encodes CASSLGRQGSYEQYF.

This clone has a single count. The V gene is TRBV11-2, the J gene TRBJ1-2; D gene ambiguous. This CDR3 is 13 amino acids long. Trimming shortened V by 5 bases and J by 4 bases, and 11 bases separated the two germline ends. Germline V gene data show CDR1 as SGHAT and CDR2 as FQNNGV. The DNA for the CDR3 is TGTGCCAGCAGCCCCTCCGGGTTCTATGGCTACACCTTC. Its translation is CASSPSGFYGYTF.

This clone was seen only a few times. The J gene is TRBJ1-5, the V gene TRBV28; maybe TRBD1 (5 bases). V lost 1 base to trimming and J lost 2 bases, with 15 bases between them. The CDR3 covers 17 residues. The V gene's germline CDR1 is MDHEN and CDR2 SYDVKM. CDR3 sequence reads: CASSLSGVPGGNQPQHF. The DNA for the CDR3 is TGTGCCAGCAGTTTATCGGGGGTCCCTGGGGGCAATCAGCCCCAGCATTTT.

The genes are TRBV4-1 and TRBJ2-1; 9 nucleotides align to TRBD1. The ends lost 1 base at V and 4 bases at J; junction bases unmatched: 8. Germline CDR1 reads MGHRA; CDR2 reads YSYEKL. CDR3 length equals 17 residues. CDR3 region: CASSQVPVGQGYNEQFF. As DNA, the CDR3 is TGCGCCAGCAGCCAAGTGCCGGTAGGACAGGGGTACAATGAGCAGTTCTTC.